The 31 T cell receptor beta chains in this list originate from one sample, sequenced in a study of CXCR3-negative and CXCR3-positive naive CD8 T cells. Points from the study as a whole: CXCR3-negative naive cells had less hydrophobic TRB CDR3s than did CXCR3-positive naive cells.

Their antigen targets remain unknown. TRB cDNA libraries were made by UMI-labeled 5' RACE. Using the 5' RACE reads, TCRdb records one entry per CDR3 protein without DNA. Its clone listing holds approximately 59,000 distinct CDR3 sequences. The sequenced sample was naive CXCR3+ CD8+ T cells from blood. Sample subset: CD45RO-CCR7+CD27+CD95- naive CD8+ T cells expressing CXCR3 (TNR3+). Source of these receptors: a human donor in good health. Some clones in this sample may be carry-over from other donors' samples.

This rearrangement joins TRBV7-9 to TRBJ1-4. Germline lookup yields CDR1 SEHNR and CDR2 FQNEAQ (reference sequence). This CDR3 spans 14 amino acids. The CDR3 here is CASSYVETNEKLFF.

This chain joins TRBV4-3 and TRBJ2-1; the D gene TCRdb calls, TRBD2, cannot be checked with no DNA. Germline values: CDR1 LGHNA, CDR2 YSLEER. The length of the CDR3 is 15 residues. The CDR3 reads CASSQESGGYNEQFF.

The genes are TRBV27 and TRBJ1-1; TCRdb's D gene call, TRBD1, goes unchecked for lack of DNA. This CDR3 comprises 15 residues. CDR1 MNHEY and CDR2 SMNVEV come from the germline V gene (reference sequence). This chain's CDR3 is CASSLSGWDSTEAFF.

V usage is TRBV27 and J usage is TRBJ2-3. The germline V gene encodes CDR1 MNHEY and CDR2 SMNVEV (reference sequence). CDR3 length equals 14 residues. The CDR3 sequence is CASSTVRDTDTQYF.

The chain joins TRBV7-9 to TRBJ1-5. The CDR3 contains 14 residues. Germline V gene sequence: CDR1 SEHNR, CDR2 FQNEAQ (reference sequence). The CDR3 is CASSLGGVPQPQHF.

V is TRBV7-9 and J is TRBJ2-3; the TRBD1 assignment by TCRdb is unverifiable without DNA. The CDR3 totals 12 residues. Germline loops: CDR1 SEHNR, CDR2 FQNEAQ (reference sequence). The CDR3 loop reads CASNRDSDTQYF.

The J gene is TRBJ2-1, the V gene TRBV7-9. The CDR3 consists of 16 residues. The V gene's germline CDR1 is SEHNR and CDR2 FQNEAQ (reference sequence). This CDR3 is CASSRKVTSSYNEQFF.

This chain links TRBV14 with TRBJ2-7; the D gene TCRdb calls, TRBD2, cannot be checked with no DNA. This CDR3 contains 16 residues. CDR1 and CDR2 from the germline V gene are SGHDN and FVKESK. The CDR3 reads CASSHLLAGGSYEQYF. Based on the CDR3 plus reference TRBV14 and TRBJ2-7, the full variable domain is EAGVTQFPSHSVIEKGQTVTLRCDPISGHDNLYWYRRVMGKEIKFLLHFVKESKQDESGMPNNRFLAERTGGTYSTLKVQPAELEDSGVYFCASSHLLAGGSYEQYFGPGTRLTVT.

The chain couples TRBV14 to TRBJ2-7. Germline loops: CDR1 SGHDN, CDR2 FVKESK. This CDR3 is 13 amino acids long. CDR3 sequence reads: CASSQELYYEQYF.

This rearrangement joins TRBV29-1 to TRBJ2-1; TCRdb picks TRBD2, but there is no DNA to check that call. Looked up from germline, CDR1 is SQVTM and CDR2 is ANQGSEA. The CDR3 spans 16 residues. CDR3 protein: CSVEAAGGPWYNEQFF.

The chain recombines TRBV27 with TRBJ1-4; the TRBD1 assignment by TCRdb is unverifiable without DNA. The CDR3 has 14 residues. Per germline, CDR1 MNHEY and CDR2 SMNVEV (reference sequence). The CDR3 sequence is CASSFEAQNEKLFF.

The chain employs TRBV20-1 and TRBJ2-1. The CDR3 consists of 13 residues. Germline V gene data show CDR1 as DFQATT and CDR2 as SNEGSKA (reference sequence). CDR3 loop: CSASGPSYNEQFF.

The chain uses TRBV29-1 and TRBJ1-2; TCRdb calls TRBD1, which cannot be checked without DNA. CDR1 is SQVTM, CDR2 ANQGSEA, per germline. The CDR3 length is 14 residues. The chain's CDR3 is CSVIDTGELYGYTF.

The V and J genes are TRBV7-9 and TRBJ2-7; TCRdb's D call, TRBD1, is unchecked because there is no DNA. Germline V gives CDR1 SEHNR, CDR2 FQNEAQ (reference sequence). CDR3 length equals 15 residues. CDR3 sequence reads: CASSLGETGLEEQYF.

The chain employs TRBV6-4 and TRBJ2-1; the TCRdb D gene call, TRBD2, has no DNA to confirm it. Per the germline V gene, CDR1 is MRHNA and CDR2 is SNTAGT. This CDR3 has 15 residues. The CDR3 here is CASSALAGEVDEQFF.

The J gene is TRBJ2-1, the V gene TRBV29-1; the D call of TRBD1 rests on TCRdb alone, since no DNA is present to check it. The CDR3 loop spans 12 amino acids. CDR1 SQVTM and CDR2 ANQGSEA come from the germline V gene. Here the CDR3 reads CSVVGGANEQFF.

This chain joins TRBV7-6 and TRBJ2-7; lacking DNA, the TRBD2 call made by TCRdb goes unchecked. The CDR3 is 15 amino acids. The germline CDR1 and CDR2 sequences are SGHVS and FNYEAQ. The CDR3 here is CASSLSGAPSYEQYF.

CDR3 residues: CASSPADATNEKLFF. The chain carries TRBV28 and TRBJ1-4. The CDR3 is 15 residues long. In germline, CDR1 is MDHEN, CDR2 SYDVKM.

The chain carries TRBV9 and TRBJ2-1. Germline V lookup: CDR1 SGDLS, CDR2 YYNGEE. The CDR3 covers 13 residues. This CDR3 is CASSVGKPNEQFF.

The genes are TRBV29-1 and TRBJ2-1; there is no DNA to check the TCRdb D call of TRBD1. The CDR3 sequence is 14 residues long. CDR1 is SQVTM and CDR2 is ANQGSEA in the germline V gene. CDR3 in amino acids: CSAPGQGSYNEQFF.

The gene calls are TRBV5-4 and TRBJ2-5; the D call of TRBD2 rests on TCRdb alone, since no DNA is present to check it. This CDR3 contains 18 residues. Germline loops: CDR1 SGHNT, CDR2 YYREEE (reference sequence). The CDR3 loop is CASSLVVLAGGPVETQYF.

The chain is built from TRBV4-3 and TRBJ1-4. Germline V gives CDR1 LGHNA, CDR2 YSLEER. CDR3 size: 14 residues. CDR3 sequence reads: CASSQVRLGEKLFF.

The chain links TRBV4-3 to TRBJ1-1. The CDR3 extends over 15 amino acids. Germline lookup yields CDR1 LGHNA and CDR2 YSLEER. The chain's CDR3 is CASSQGTGVNTEAFF.

The chain couples TRBV7-9 to TRBJ2-7; TCRdb proposes TRBD1, but this gene call is untestable without DNA. The CDR3 covers 13 residues. CDR1 is SEHNR and CDR2 is FQNEAQ in the germline V gene (reference sequence). CDR3 loop: CASSPRDMYEQYF.

The V call is TRBV14, the J call TRBJ2-7; the TRBD1 assignment by TCRdb is unverifiable without DNA. Per germline, CDR1 SGHDN and CDR2 FVKESK. CDR3 length: 14 residues. The CDR3 reads CASSERQVSYEQYF.

CDR3 sequence reads: CASRWTEPTGTQYF. V is TRBV7-9 and J is TRBJ2-5. The CDR3 sequence is 14 residues long. Germline V CDR1 and CDR2: SEHNR, FQNEAQ (reference sequence).

V usage is TRBV6-2 or TRBV6-3 and J usage is TRBJ2-7; checking the TCRdb D call of TRBD1 is not possible without DNA. The CDR3 runs to 16 residues. Germline loops: CDR1 MNHEY, CDR2 SVGEGT. The CDR3 here is CASSYRGGLISYEQYF.

The gene calls are TRBV12-3 or TRBV12-4 and TRBJ1-3. This CDR3 is built from 13 residues. The CDR3 protein is CASSQGAGNTIYF.

The chain couples TRBV29-1 to TRBJ2-5; TCRdb proposes TRBD2, but this gene call is untestable without DNA. The CDR3 is 16 residues long. CDR1 and CDR2 (germline): SQVTM, ANQGSEA. The CDR3 region is CSAGRGSGRCQETQYF.

The chain links TRBV7-8 to TRBJ2-5; TCRdb's D gene call, TRBD2, goes unchecked for lack of DNA. There are 14 residues in the CDR3. Germline V gene sequence: CDR1 SGHVS, CDR2 FQNEAQ. CDR3 protein: CASSSGLAEETQYF.

The chain carries TRBV7-8 and TRBJ2-7. CDR1 and CDR2 (germline): SGHVS, FQNEAQ. CDR3 length: 13 residues. CDR3: CASIDLDSYEQYF.